This T cell receptor beta chain was identified during a study of blood T cells in healthy people across ages. General study results and limits: Observed TCR beta diversity showed a strong correlation with the percentage of naive T cells as measured by flow cytometry.

The CDR3 is made up of 16 amino acids. The germline V gene has CDR1 SGHRS and CDR2 YFSETQ. The ends lost 3 bases at V and 2 bases at J; junction bases unmatched: 8. The donors, all healthy, were Caucasians living in Russia, aged roughly 6 to 100. Then a second PCR, running roughly 7 to 11 cycles, was carried out with a sample-barcoded 5' primer and a J-beta primer mix. There were at least 3 million CDR3-containing paired-end reads obtained from each sample. TCRdb passed the 5' RACE reads through MiXCR, listing each CDR3 protein once. The sample has about 970,000 distinct CDR3 sequences; roughly 51% are singletons. This clonotype showed up just a few times. The antigen is unknown.

The clonotype originates from a woman in her sixties in good health. This rearrangement joins TRBV5-1 to TRBJ2-7; 10 positions match TRBD2. The sequencing sample was made of blood. The CDR3 coding sequence is TGCGCCAGCAGCTCCGGAACTAGCGGGATAGCCTACGAGCAGTACTTC. Residues: CASSSGTSGIAYEQYF.